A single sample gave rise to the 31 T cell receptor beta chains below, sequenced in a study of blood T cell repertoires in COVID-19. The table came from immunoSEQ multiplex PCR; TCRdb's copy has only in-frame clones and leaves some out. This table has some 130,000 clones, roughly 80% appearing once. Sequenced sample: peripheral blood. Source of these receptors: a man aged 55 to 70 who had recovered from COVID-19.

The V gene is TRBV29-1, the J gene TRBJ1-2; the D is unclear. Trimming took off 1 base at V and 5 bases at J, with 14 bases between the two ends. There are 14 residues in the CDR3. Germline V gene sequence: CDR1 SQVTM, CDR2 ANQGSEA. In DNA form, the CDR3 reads TGCAGCGTTGAAGGTAGTGTCCCCTTGTATGGCTACACCTTC. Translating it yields CSVEGSVPLYGYTF.

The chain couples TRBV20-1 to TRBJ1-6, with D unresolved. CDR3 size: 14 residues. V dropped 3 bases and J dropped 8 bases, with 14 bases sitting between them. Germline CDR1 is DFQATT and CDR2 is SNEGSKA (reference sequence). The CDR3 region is CSASSGPPDSPLHF. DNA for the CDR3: TGCAGTGCTAGTAGTGGTCCCCCGGATTCACCCCTCCACTTT.

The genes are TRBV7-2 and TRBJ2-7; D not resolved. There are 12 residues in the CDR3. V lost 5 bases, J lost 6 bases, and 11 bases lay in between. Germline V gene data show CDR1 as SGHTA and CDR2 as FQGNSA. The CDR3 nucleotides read TGTGCCAGCAGCAGATATATGGCCGAGCAGTACTTC. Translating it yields CASSRYMAEQYF.

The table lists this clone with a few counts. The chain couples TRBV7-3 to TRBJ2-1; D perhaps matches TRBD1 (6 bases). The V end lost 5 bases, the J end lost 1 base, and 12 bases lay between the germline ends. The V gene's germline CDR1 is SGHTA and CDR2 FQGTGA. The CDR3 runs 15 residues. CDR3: CASSRTGQSYNEQFF. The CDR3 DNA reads TGTGCCAGCAGCCGCACGGGACAATCCTACAATGAGCAGTTCTTC.

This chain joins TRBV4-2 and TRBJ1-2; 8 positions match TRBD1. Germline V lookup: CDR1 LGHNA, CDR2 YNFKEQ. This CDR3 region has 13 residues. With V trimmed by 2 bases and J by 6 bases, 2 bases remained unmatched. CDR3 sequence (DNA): TGTGCCAGCAGCCAACCAGGGGGCGATGGCTACACCTTC. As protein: CASSQPGGDGYTF.

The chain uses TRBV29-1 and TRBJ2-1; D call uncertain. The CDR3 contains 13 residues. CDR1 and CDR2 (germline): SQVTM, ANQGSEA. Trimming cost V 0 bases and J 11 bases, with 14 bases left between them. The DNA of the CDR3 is TGCAGCGTTGAAGACCAGGCTCGTTATAAGCAGTTCTTC. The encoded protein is CSVEDQARYKQFF.

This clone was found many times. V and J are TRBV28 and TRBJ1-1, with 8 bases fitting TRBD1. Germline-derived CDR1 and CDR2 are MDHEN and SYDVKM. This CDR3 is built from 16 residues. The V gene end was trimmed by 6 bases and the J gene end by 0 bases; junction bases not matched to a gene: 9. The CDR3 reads CASRVAGGAMNTEAFF. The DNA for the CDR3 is TGTGCCAGCAGGGTCGCAGGGGGCGCGATGAACACTGAAGCTTTCTTT.

CDR3 coding DNA: TGTGCCAGCAGTCTAGTGGGGGGGAACACTGAAGCTTTCTTT. Protein sequence: CASSLVGGNTEAFF. The chain uses TRBV3-1 (or the pseudogene TRBV3-2) and TRBJ1-1; perhaps TRBD1 as D (5 bases). V was trimmed by 6 bases and J by 1 base, leaving 12 bases between them. The germline V gene encodes CDR1 LGHDT and CDR2 YNNKEL (reference sequence). This CDR3 spans 14 amino acids.

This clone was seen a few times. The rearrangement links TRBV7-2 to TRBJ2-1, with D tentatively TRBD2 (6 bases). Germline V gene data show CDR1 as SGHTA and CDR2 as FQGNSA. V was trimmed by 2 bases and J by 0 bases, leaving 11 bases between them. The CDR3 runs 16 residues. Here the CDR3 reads CASSLMVGGSYNEQFF. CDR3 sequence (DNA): TGTGCCAGCAGCTTAATGGTGGGGGGCTCCTACAATGAGCAGTTCTTC.

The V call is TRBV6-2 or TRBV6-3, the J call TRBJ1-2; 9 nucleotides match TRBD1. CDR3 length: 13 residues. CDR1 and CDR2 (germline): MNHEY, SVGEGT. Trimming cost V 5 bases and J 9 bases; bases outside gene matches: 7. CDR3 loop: CASSAMTGGSYTF. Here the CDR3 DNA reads TGTGCCAGCAGTGCTATGACAGGGGGTAGCTACACCTTC.

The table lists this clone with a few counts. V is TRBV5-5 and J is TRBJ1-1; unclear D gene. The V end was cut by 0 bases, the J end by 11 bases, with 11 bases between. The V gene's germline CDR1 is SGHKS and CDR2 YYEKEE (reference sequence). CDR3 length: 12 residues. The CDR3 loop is CASSLEASLAFF. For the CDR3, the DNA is TGTGCCAGCAGCTTGGAAGCTAGTTTGGCTTTCTTT.

CDR3 in amino acids: CATSETPTGTNNQPQHF. Written as DNA, the CDR3 is TGTGCCACCAGTGAAACTCCGACAGGGACGAACAATCAGCCCCAGCATTTT. J is TRBJ1-5 and V is TRBV24-1, with 7 bases aligning to TRBD1. This CDR3 has 17 residues. Trimming removed 4 bases from V and 3 bases from J; junction bases left unmatched: 11. Germline loops: CDR1 KGHDR, CDR2 SFDVKD.

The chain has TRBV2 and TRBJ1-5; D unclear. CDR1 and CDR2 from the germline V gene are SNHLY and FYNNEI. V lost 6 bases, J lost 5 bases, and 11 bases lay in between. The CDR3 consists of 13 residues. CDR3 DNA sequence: TGTGCCAGCAGCGTTTATAGAGATCAGCCCCAGCATTTT. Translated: CASSVYRDQPQHF.

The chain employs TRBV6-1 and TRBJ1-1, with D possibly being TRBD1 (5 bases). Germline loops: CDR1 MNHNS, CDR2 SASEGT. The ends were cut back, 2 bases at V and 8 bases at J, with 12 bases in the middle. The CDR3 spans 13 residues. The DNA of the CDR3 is TGTGCCAGCAGTGAAACCCAGGGTTGGGAAGCTTTCTTT. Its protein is CASSETQGWEAFF.

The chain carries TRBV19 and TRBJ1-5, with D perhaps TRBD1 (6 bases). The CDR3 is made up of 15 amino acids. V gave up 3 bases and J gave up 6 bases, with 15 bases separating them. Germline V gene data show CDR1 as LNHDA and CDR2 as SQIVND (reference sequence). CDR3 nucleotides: TGTGCCAGTAGTATTGGGGGGGCCTGGGGTCAGCCCCAGCATTTT. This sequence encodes CASSIGGAWGQPQHF.

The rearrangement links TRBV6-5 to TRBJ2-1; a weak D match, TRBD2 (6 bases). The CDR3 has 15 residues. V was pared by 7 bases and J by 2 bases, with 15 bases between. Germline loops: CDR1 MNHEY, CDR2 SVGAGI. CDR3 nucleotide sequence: TGTGCCAGCACACCCATAGCGGCCACCTACAATGAGCAGTTCTTC. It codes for CASTPIAATYNEQFF.

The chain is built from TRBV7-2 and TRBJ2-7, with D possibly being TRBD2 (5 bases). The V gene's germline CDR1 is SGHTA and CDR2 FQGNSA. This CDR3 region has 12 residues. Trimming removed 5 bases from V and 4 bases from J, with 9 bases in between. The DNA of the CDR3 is TGTGCCAGCAGCCCAGGACTGTACGAGCAGTACTTC. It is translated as CASSPGLYEQYF.

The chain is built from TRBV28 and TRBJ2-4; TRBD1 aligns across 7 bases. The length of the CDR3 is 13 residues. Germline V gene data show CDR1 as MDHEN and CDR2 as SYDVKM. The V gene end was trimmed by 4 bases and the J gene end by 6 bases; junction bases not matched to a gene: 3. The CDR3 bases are TGTGCCAGCAGTTCGGGACAGATAAACATTCAGTACTTC. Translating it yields CASSSGQINIQYF.

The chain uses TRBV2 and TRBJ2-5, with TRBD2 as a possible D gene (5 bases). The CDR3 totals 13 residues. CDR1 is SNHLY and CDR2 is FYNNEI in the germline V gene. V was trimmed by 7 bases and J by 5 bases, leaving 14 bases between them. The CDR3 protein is CASTQDSFETQYF. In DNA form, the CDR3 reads TGTGCCAGCACCCAGGACTCTTTCGAGACCCAGTACTTC.

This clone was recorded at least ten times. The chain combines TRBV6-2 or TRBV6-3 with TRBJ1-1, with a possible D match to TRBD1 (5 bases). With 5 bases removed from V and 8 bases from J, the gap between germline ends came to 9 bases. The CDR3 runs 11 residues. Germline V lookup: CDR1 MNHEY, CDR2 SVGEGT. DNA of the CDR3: TGTGCCAGCAGTCAGGGTTCGGAAGCTTTCTTT. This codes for CASSQGSEAFF.

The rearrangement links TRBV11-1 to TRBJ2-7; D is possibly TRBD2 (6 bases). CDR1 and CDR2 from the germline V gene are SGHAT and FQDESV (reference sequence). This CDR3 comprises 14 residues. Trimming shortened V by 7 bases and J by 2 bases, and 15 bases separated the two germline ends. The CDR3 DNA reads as TGTGCCAGCAAAGACCCGGGGGTACCCTACGAGCAGTACTTC. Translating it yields CASKDPGVPYEQYF.

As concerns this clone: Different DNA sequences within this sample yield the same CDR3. The CDR3: CASSLAGTGDYEQYF. The DNA for the CDR3 is TGTGCCAGCAGCTTAGCGGGGACAGGGGACTACGAGCAGTACTTC. The rearrangement joins TRBV7-2 to TRBJ2-7; 10 bases agree with TRBD1. The germline gives CDR1 SGHTA, CDR2 FQGNSA. This CDR3 is built from 15 residues. Losses at the gene ends were 0 bases for V and 3 bases for J; bases not matched to a gene: 2.

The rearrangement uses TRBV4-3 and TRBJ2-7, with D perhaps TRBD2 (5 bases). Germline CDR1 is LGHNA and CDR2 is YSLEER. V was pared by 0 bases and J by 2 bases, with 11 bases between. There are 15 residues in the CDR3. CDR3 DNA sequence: TGCGCCAGCAGCCAAGAAGTCGGGGTTCCCTACGAGCAGTACTTC. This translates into CASSQEVGVPYEQYF.

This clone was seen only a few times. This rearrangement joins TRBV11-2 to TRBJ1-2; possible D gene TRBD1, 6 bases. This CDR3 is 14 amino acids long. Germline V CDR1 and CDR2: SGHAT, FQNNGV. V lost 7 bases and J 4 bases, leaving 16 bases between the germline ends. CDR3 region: CASTNPGESYGYTF. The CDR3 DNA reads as TGTGCCAGCACCAACCCAGGGGAGAGCTATGGCTACACCTTC.

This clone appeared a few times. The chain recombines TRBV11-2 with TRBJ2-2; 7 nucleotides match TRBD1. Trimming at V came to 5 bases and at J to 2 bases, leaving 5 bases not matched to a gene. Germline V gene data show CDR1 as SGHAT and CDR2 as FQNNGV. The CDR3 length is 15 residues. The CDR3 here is CASSVRDSNTGELFF. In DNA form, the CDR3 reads TGTGCCAGCAGCGTCCGGGACAGTAACACCGGGGAGCTGTTTTTT.

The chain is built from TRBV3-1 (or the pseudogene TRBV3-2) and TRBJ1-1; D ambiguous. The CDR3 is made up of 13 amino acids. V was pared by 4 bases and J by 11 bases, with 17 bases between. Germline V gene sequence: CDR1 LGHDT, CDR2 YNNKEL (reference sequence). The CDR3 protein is CASSPFIGSAAFF. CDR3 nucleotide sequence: TGTGCCAGCAGCCCGTTTATCGGGTCAGCGGCTTTCTTT.

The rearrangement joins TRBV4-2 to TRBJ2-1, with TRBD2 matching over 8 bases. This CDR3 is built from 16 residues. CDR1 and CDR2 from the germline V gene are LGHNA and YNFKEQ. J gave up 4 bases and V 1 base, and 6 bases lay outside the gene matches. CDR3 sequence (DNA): TGTGCCAGCAGCCAAGTCGTGGCTAGCGGGTACAATGAGCAGTTCTTC. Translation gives CASSQVVASGYNEQFF.

The DNA for the CDR3 is TGTGCCAGCGGACAATGGACAGGGAGAAACAATGAGCAGTTCTTC. Translated, it gives CASGQWTGRNNEQFF. The gene calls are TRBV28 and TRBJ2-1; the match to TRBD1 covers 8 bases. Germline V gene lookup returns CDR1 MDHEN and CDR2 SYDVKM. The junction had 11 bases not matched to a gene; V was cut back by 8 bases and J by 5 bases. The CDR3 loop spans 15 amino acids.

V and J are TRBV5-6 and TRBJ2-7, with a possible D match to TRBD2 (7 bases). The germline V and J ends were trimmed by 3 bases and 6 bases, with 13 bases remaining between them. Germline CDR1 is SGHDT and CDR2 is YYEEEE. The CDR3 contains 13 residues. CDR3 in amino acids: CASSWGRGAEQYF. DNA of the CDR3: TGTGCCAGCAGCTGGGGTCGGGGGGCCGAGCAGTACTTC.

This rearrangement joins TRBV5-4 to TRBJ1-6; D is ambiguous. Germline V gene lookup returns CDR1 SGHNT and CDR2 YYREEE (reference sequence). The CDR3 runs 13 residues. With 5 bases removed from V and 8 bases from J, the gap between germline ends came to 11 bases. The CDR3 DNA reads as TGTGCCAGCAGGGAGGATTTGCATTCACCCCTCCACTTT. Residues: CASREDLHSPLHF.

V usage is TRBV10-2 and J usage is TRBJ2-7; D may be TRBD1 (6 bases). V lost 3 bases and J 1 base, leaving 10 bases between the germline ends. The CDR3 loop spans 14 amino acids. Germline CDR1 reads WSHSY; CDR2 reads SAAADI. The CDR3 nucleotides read TGCGCCAGCAGTGACCCCAGGGGTTCCTACGAGCAGTACTTC. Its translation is CASSDPRGSYEQYF.